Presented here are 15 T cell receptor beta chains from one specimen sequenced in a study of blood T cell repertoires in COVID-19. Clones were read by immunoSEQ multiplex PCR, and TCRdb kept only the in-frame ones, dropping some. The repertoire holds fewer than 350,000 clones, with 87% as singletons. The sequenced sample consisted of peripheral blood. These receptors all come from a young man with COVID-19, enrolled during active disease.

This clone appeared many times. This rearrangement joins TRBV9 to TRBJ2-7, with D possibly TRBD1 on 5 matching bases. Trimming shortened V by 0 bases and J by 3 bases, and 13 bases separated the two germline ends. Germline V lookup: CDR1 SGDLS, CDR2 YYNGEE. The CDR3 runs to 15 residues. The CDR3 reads CASSVEGRQGYEQYF. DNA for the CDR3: TGTGCCAGCAGCGTAGAGGGAAGGCAGGGCTACGAGCAGTACTTC.

The CDR3 region is CASSPRDSQYEQYF. The CDR3, as DNA: TGTGCCAGCAGCCCCCGGGACAGCCAGTACGAGCAGTACTTC. The chain is built from TRBV7-8 and TRBJ2-7; TRBD1 matches 7 bases. The CDR3 extends over 14 amino acids. V lost 5 bases to trimming and J lost 4 bases; unmatched junction nucleotides: 8. The germline V gene has CDR1 SGHVS and CDR2 FQNEAQ.

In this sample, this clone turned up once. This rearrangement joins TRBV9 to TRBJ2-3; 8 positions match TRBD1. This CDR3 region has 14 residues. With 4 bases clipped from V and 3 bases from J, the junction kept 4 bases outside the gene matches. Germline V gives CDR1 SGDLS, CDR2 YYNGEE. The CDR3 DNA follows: TGTGCCAGCAGCCTCGGACAGGGTACAGATACGCAGTATTTT. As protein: CASSLGQGTDTQYF.

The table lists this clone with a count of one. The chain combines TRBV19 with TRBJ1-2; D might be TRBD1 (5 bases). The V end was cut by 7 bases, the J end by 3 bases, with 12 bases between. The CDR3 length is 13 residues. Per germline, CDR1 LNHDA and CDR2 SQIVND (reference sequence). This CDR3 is CASKKTEDYGYTF. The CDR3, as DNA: TGTGCCAGTAAGAAGACAGAAGACTATGGCTACACCTTC. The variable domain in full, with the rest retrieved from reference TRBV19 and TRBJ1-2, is DGGITQSPKYLFRKEGQNVTLSCEQNLNHDAMYWYRQDPGQGLRLIYYSQIVNDFQKGDIAEGYSVSREKKESFPLTVTSAQKNPTAFYLCASKKTEDYGYTFGSGTRLTVV.

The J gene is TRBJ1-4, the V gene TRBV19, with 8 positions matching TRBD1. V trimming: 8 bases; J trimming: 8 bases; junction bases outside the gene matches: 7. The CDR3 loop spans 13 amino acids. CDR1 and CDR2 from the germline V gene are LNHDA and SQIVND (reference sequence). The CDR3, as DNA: TGTGCCAGTGGTGGACAGGGATACGAAAAACTGTTTTTT. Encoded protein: CASGGQGYEKLFF.

CDR3: CASSYVRTGGGYGYTF. CDR3 nucleotide sequence: TGTGCCAGCAGTTACGTGCGGACAGGGGGCGGCTATGGCTACACCTTC. The chain joins TRBV6-5 to TRBJ1-2; 11 nucleotides match TRBD1. CDR1 is MNHEY and CDR2 is SVGAGI in the germline V gene. The CDR3 has 16 amino acids. With V trimmed by 2 bases and J by 4 bases, 6 bases remained unmatched.

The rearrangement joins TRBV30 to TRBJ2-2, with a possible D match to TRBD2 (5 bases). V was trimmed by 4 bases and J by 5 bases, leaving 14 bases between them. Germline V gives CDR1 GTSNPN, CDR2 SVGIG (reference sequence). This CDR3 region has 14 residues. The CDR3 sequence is CAWNLWRTTGELFF. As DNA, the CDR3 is TGTGCCTGGAACCTGTGGAGGACGACCGGGGAGCTGTTTTTT.

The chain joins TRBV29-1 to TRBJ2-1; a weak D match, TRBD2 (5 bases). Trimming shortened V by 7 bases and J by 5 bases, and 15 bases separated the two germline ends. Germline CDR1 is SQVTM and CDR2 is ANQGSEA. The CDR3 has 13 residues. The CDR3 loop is CSADRGVHNEQFF. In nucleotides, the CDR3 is TGCAGCGCCGACCGGGGAGTCCACAATGAGCAGTTCTTC.

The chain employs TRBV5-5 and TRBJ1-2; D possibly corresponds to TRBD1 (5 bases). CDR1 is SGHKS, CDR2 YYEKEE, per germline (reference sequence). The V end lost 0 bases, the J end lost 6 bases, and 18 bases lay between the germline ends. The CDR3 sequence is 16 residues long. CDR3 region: CASSLVMGGSKDGYTF. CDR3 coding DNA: TGTGCCAGCAGCTTGGTAATGGGGGGAAGTAAGGATGGCTACACCTTC.

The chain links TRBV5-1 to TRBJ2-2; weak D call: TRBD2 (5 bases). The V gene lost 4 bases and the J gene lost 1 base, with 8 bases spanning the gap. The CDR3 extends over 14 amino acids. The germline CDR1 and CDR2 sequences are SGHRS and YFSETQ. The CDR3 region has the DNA TGCGCCAGCAGCGAAGGAGGGAACACCGGGGAGCTGTTTTTT. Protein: CASSEGGNTGELFF.

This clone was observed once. The CDR3 region is CASRVSGFGTDTQYF. The DNA of the CDR3 is TGCGCCAGCAGGGTAAGCGGCTTCGGGACAGATACGCAGTATTTT. This rearrangement joins TRBV5-1 to TRBJ2-3, with D perhaps TRBD2 (5 bases). CDR1 is SGHRS and CDR2 is YFSETQ in the germline V gene. Trimming took 5 bases from V and 3 from J, leaving 16 bases between them. The CDR3 is 15 amino acids.

CDR3 sequence (DNA): TGTGCCAGCAGTCTAGGTTCCTACGAGCAGTACTTC. Residues: CASSLGSYEQYF. The V and J genes are TRBV6-5 and TRBJ2-7; D not certain. With 5 bases removed from V and 1 base from J, the gap between germline ends came to 6 bases. Germline-derived CDR1 and CDR2 are MNHEY and SVGAGI. The CDR3 covers 12 residues.

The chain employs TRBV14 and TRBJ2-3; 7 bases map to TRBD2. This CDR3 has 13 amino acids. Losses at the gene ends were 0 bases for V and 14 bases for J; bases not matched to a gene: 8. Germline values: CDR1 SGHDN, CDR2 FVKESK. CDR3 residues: CASSQDRGLSRYF. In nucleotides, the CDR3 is TGTGCCAGCAGCCAAGATCGGGGACTATCTCGGTATTTT.

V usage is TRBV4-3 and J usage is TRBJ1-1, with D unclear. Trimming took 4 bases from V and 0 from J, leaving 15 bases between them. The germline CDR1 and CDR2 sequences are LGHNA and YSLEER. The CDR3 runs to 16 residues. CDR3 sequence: CASSPLVSRLNTEAFF. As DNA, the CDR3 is TGCGCCAGCAGCCCTCTCGTGAGCAGGTTGAACACTGAAGCTTTCTTT.

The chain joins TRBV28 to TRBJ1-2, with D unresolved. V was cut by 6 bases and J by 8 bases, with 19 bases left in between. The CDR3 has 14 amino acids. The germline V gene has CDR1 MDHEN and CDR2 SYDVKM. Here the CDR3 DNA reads TGTGCCAGCAGCCCCCGACCCGGACTTGAGGGCTACACCTTC. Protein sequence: CASSPRPGLEGYTF.